The rows below give T cell receptor beta chains drawn from one sample of a study of cytomegalovirus exposure and HLA in healthy donors. Only in-frame clones appear in the TCRdb table, and some are missing; sequencing was by immunoSEQ multiplex PCR. The table includes about 130,000 clones, about 80% detected once. The sequenced material came from PBMCs. The receptor set was obtained from a woman aged 40 to 50 in good health and CMV-seronegative. Each CDR3 is given with its conserved first and last residue. The D gene is left open where the match is weak. Clone size is not always given. Where it is, it says once, few, many or a class for expanded clones.

14	NA	TRBJ1-2	TRBV9	TRBD1	TGTGCCAGCAGCCCGGACAGGGGGCGGCATGGCTACACCTTC	CASSPDRGRHGYTF
13	NA	TRBJ1-2	TRBV30	TRBD1	TGTGCCTGGGCGGGACAGGGCCACTATGGCTACACCTTC	CAWAGQGHYGYTF
12	few	TRBJ2-3	TRBV7-2	NA	TGTGCCAGCAGCTCCACCGGGGATACGCAGTATTTT	CASSSTGDTQYF
13	NA	TRBJ1-5	TRBV28	NA	TGTGCCATCCATGGAGCGAGCAATCAGCCCCAGCATTTT	CAIHGASNQPQHF
16	NA	TRBJ1-2	TRBV7-9	TRBD1	TGTGCCAGCAGCCCGACAGGGTTGGGGCTATCCTATGGCTACACCTTC	CASSPTGLGLSYGYTF
16	NA	TRBJ2-3	TRBV9	TRBD2	TGTGCCAGCAGCGTAGTGGCTAGCGGGGTCACAGATACGCAGTATTTT	CASSVVASGVTDTQYF
14	NA	TRBJ1-1	TRBV7-9	NA	TGTGCCAGCAGCGGACGCAGGGGGAACACTGAAGCTTTCTTT	CASSGRRGNTEAFF
14	NA	TRBJ1-2	TRBV6-1	NA	TGTGCCAGCAGTGAAGCGGACATATTCTATGGCTACACCTTC	CASSEADIFYGYTF
14	NA	TRBJ2-7	TRBV6-6	NA	TGTGCCAGCAGTTACTCGACTAGCTCCTACGAGCAGTACTTC	CASSYSTSSYEQYF
13	NA	TRBJ1-1	TRBV11-2	NA	TGTGCCAGCGCCCCTGGGGAACAGGCGATTAGACTCTTT	CASAPGEQAIRLF